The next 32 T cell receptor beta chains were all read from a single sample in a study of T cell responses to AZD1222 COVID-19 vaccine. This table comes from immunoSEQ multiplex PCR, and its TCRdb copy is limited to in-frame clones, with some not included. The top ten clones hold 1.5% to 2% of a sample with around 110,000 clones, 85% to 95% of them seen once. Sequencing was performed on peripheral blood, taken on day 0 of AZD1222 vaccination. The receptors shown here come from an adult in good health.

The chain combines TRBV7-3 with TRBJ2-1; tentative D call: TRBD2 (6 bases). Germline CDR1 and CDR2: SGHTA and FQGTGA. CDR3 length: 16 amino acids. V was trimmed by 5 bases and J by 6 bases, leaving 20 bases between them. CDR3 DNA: TGTGCCAGCAGCCCGGGTCCGTGGAGGGCCGGCAATGAGCAGTTCTTC. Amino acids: CASSPGPWRAGNEQFF.

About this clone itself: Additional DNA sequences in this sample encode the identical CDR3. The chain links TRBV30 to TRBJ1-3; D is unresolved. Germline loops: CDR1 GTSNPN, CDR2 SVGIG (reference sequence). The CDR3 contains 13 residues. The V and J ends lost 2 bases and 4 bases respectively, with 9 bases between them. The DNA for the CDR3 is TGTGCCTGGAGTAGTAGCACGGGAAACACCATATATTTT. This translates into CAWSSSTGNTIYF.

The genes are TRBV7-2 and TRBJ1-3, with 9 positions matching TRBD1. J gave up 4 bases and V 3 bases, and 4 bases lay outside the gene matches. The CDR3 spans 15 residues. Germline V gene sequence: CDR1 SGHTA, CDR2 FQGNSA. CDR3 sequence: CASSFGTGKGNTIYF. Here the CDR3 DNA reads TGTGCCAGCAGCTTTGGGACAGGGAAAGGAAACACCATATATTTT.

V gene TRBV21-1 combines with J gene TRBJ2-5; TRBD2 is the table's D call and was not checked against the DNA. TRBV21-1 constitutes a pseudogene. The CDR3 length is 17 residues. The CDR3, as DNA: TGTGCCAGCAGCAAAGGTAAGTGGACTAGCGCCCAAGAGACCCAGTACTTC. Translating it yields CASSKGKWTSAQETQYF.

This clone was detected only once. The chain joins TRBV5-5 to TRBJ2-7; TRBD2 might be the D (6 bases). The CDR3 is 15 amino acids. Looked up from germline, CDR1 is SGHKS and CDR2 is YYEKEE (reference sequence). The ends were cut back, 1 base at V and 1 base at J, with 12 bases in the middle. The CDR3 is CASSLRLATSYEQYV. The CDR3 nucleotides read TGTGCCAGCAGCTTGAGGCTAGCGACTTCCTACGAGCAGTACGTC.

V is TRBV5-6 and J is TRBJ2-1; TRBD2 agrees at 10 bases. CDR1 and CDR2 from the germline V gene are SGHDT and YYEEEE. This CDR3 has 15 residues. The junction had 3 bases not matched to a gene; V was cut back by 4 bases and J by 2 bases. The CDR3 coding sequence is TGTGCCAGCAGCGTTCTAGCGGGGGCCTACAATGAGCAGTTCTTC. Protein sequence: CASSVLAGAYNEQFF.

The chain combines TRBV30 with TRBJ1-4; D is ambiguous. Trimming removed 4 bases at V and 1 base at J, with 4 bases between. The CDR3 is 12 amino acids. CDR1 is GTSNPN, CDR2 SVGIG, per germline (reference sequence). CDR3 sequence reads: CAWTGTNEKLFF. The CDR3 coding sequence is TGTGCCTGGACAGGAACTAATGAAAAACTGTTTTTT.

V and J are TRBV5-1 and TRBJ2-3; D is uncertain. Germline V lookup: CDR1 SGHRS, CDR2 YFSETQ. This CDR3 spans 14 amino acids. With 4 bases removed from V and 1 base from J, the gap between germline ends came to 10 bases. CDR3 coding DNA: TGCGCCAGCAGCGACCTTAGGGGCACAGATACGCAGTATTTT. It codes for CASSDLRGTDTQYF.

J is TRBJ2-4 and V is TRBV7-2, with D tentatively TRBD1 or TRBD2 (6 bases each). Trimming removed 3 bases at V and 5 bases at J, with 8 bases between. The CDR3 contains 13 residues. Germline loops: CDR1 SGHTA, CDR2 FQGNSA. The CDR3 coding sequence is TGTGCCAGCAGCTTTAGGGGGGAAAACATTCAGTACTTC. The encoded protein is CASSFRGENIQYF.

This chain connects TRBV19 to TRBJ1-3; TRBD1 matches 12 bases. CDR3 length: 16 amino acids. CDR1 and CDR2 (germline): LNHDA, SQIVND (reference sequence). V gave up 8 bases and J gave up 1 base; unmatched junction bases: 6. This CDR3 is CASFRGQGASGNTIYF. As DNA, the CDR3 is TGTGCCAGTTTCCGGGGACAGGGGGCTTCTGGAAACACCATATATTTT.

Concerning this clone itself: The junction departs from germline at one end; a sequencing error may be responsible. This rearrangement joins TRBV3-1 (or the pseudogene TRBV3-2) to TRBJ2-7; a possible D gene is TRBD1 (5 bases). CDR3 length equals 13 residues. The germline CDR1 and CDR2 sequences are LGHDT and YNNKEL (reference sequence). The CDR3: CASSQAGQSEQYF. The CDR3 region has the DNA TGTGCCAGCAGTCAAGCAGGACAAAGCGAGCAGTACTTC.

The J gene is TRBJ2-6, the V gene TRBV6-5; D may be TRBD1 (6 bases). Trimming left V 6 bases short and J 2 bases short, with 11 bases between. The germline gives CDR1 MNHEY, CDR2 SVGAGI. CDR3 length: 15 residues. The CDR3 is CASRQGVAGANVLTF. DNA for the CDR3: TGTGCCAGCAGACAGGGAGTGGCTGGGGCCAACGTCCTGACTTTC.

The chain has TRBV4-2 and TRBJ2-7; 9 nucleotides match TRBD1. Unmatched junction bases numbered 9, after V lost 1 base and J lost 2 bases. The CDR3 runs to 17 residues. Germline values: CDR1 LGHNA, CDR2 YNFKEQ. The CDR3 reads CASSQVVSGTGPYEQYF. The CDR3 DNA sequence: TGTGCCAGCAGCCAAGTCGTCTCTGGGACAGGGCCCTACGAGCAGTACTTC.

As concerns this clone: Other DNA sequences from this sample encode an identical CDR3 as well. The CDR3: CASSLQGAEEKLFF. DNA of the CDR3: TGTGCCAGCAGCTTACAGGGGGCAGAGGAAAAACTGTTTTTT. The chain links TRBV5-4 to TRBJ1-4, with 9 bases aligning to TRBD1. The CDR3 runs to 14 residues. V lost 2 bases and J lost 8; bases outside the gene matches: 4. The germline gives CDR1 SGHNT, CDR2 YYREEE (reference sequence).

The CDR3 DNA reads TGTGCCTGGAGTGTACCCCTAGCGGGAGCCCGTACGCAGTATTTT. The encoded protein is CAWSVPLAGARTQYF. The chain joins TRBV30 to TRBJ2-3; TRBD2 aligns across 10 bases. There are 15 residues in the CDR3. Germline loops: CDR1 GTSNPN, CDR2 SVGIG (reference sequence). V gave up 0 bases and J gave up 8 bases; unmatched junction bases: 8.

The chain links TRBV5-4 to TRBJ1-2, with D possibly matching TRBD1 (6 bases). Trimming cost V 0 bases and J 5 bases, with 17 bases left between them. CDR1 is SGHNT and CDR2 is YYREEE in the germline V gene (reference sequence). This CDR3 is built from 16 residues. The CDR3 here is CASSLDLRGNRYGYTF. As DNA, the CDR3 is TGTGCCAGCAGCTTGGACCTTAGGGGGAATCGGTATGGCTACACCTTC. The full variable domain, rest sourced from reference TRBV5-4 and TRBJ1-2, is ETGVTQSPTHLIKTRGQQVTLRCSSQSGHNTVSWYQQALGQGPQFIFQYYREEENGRGNFPPRFSGLQFPNYSSELNVNALELDDSALYLCASSLDLRGNRYGYTFGSGTRLTVV.

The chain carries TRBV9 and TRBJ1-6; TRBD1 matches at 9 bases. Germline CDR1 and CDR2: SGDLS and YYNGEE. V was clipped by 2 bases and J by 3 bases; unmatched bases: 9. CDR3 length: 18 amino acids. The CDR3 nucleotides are TGTGCCAGCAGCGTGGAGGACAGGGGTACGCTCTATAATTCACCCCTCCACTTT. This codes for CASSVEDRGTLYNSPLHF.

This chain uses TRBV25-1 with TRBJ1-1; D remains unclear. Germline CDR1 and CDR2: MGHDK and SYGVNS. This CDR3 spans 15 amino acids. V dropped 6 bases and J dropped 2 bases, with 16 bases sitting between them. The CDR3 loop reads CASRSVLGENTEAFF. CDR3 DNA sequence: TGTGCCAGCAGATCCGTACTCGGAGAAAACACTGAAGCTTTCTTT.

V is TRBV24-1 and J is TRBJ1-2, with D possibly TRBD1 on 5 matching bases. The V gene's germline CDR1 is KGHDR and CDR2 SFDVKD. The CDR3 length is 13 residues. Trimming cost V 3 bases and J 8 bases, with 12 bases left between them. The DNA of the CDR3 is TGTGCCACCAGTGATCTCCAGGGTGGCGGCTACACCTTC. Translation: CATSDLQGGGYTF.

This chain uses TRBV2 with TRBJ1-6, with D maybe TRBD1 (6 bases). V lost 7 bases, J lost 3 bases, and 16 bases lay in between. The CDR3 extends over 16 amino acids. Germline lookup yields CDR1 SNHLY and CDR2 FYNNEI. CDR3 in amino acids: CASTERGPGYNSPLHF. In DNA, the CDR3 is TGTGCCAGCACCGAGCGGGGGCCGGGCTATAATTCACCCCTCCACTTT.

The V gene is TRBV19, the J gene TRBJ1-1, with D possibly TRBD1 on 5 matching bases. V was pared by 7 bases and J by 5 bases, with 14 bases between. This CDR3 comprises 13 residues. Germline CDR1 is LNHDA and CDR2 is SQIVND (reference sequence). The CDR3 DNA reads TGTGCCAGTAAAATGAGGGGCAGGACTGAAGCTTTCTTT. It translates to CASKMRGRTEAFF.

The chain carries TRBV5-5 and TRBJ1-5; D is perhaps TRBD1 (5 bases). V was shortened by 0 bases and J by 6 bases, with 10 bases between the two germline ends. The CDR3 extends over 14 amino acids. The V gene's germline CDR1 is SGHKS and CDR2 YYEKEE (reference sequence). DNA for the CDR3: TGTGCCAGCAGCTTGGGTGGTGGGGGTCAGCCCCAGCATTTT. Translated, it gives CASSLGGGGQPQHF.

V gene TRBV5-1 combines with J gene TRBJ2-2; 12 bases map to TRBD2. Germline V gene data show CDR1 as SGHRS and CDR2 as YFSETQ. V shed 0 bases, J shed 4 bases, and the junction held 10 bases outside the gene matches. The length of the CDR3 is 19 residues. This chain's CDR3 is CASSLVGLAGSSGTGELFF. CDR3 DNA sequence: TGCGCCAGCAGCTTGGTGGGACTAGCGGGTTCGTCAGGCACCGGGGAGCTGTTTTTT.

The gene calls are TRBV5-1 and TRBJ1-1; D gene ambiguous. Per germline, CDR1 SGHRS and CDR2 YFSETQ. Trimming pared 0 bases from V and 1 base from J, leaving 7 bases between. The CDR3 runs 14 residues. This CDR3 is CASSLGAENTEAFF. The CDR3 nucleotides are TGCGCCAGCAGCTTGGGGGCAGAGAACACTGAAGCTTTCTTT.

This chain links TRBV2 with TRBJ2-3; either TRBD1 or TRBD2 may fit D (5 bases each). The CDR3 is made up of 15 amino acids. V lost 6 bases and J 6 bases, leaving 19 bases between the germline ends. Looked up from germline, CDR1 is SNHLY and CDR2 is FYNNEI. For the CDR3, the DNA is TGTGCCAGCAGAGCCCTAGCTACAGAGGGGGATACGCAGTATTTT. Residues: CASRALATEGDTQYF.

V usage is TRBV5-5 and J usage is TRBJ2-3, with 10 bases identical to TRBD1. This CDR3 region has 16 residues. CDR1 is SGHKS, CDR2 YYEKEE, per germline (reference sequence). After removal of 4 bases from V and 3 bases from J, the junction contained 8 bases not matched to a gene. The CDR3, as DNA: TGTGCCAGCAGCCACACCGGGACAGGGGCAACAGATACGCAGTATTTT. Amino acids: CASSHTGTGATDTQYF.

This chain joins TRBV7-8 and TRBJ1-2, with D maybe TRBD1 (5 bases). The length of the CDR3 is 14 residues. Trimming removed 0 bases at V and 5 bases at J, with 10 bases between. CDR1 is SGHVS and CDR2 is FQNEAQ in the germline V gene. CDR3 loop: CASSLADTEYGYTF. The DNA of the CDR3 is TGTGCCAGCAGCTTAGCGGACACTGAATATGGCTACACCTTC.

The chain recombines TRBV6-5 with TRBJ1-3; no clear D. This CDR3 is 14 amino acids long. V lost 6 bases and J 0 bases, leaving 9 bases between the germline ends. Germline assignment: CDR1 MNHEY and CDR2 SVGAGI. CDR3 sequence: CASRGRFSGNTIYF. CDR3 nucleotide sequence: TGTGCCAGCAGGGGCAGGTTCTCTGGAAACACCATATATTTT.

CDR3 loop: CAWGTALQYF. Written as DNA, the CDR3 is TGTGCCTGGGGCACCGCCTTGCAGTATTTT. This chain joins TRBV30 and TRBJ2-3; D not resolved. V dropped 5 bases and J dropped 11 bases, with 11 bases sitting between them. Germline V gives CDR1 GTSNPN, CDR2 SVGIG (reference sequence). The CDR3 contains 10 residues.

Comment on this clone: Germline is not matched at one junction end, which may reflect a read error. The CDR3 spells CASSIGYGNSEAFF. The CDR3 bases are TGTGCCAGTAGTATAGGGTACGGAAACAGTGAAGCTTTCTTT. This chain connects TRBV19 to TRBJ1-1; D is undetermined. This CDR3 spans 14 amino acids. The germline V gene has CDR1 LNHDA and CDR2 SQIVND (reference sequence).

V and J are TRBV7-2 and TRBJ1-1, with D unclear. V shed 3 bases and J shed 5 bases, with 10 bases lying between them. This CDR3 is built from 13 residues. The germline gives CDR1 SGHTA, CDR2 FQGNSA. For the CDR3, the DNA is TGTGCCAGCAGCTTGGGGAGAGAGACTGAAGCTTTCTTT. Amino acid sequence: CASSLGRETEAFF.

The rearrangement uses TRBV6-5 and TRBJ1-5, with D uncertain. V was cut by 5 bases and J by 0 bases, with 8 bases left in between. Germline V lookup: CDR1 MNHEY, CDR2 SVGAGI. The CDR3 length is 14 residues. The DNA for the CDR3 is TGTGCCAGCAGTCCCGAACATAGCAATCAGCCCCAGCATTTT. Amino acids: CASSPEHSNQPQHF.